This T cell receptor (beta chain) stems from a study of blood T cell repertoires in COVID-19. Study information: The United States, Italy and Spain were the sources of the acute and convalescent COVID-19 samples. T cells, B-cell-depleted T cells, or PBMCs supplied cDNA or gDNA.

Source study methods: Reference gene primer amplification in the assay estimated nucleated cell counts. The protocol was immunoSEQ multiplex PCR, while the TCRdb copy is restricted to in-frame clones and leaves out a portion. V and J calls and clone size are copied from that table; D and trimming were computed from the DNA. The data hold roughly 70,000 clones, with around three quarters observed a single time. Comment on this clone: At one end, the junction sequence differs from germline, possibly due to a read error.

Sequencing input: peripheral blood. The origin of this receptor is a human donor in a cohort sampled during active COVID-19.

The CDR3 here is CASSPYRLAGSETQYF. For the CDR3, the DNA is TGTGCTAGCAGCCCTTACCGACTAGCGGGATCAGAGACCCAGTACTTC. The chain employs TRBV7-7 and TRBJ2-5, with TRBD2 matching 11 bases. Germline lookup yields CDR1 SSHAT and CDR2 FNYEAQ (reference sequence). The CDR3 runs to 16 residues.